A single sample gave rise to the 3 T cell receptor beta chains below, sequenced in a study of early T cells in non-severe SARS-CoV-2 infection. TCRdb passed the 5' RACE reads through MiXCR, listing each CDR3 protein once. The repertoire has tens of thousands of distinct CDR3 sequences, about 9.3% of them found once; the top ten carry approximately 15%. The sample comprised whole blood. These receptors came from an adult who was a healthcare worker with PCR-confirmed SARS-CoV-2 infection or an uninfected control (not recorded which).

In its sample, this clonotype was seen a few times. The rearrangement uses TRBV28 and TRBJ2-7; 7 bases agree with TRBD1. Trimming at V came to 6 bases and at J to 4 bases, leaving 12 bases not matched to a gene. The CDR3 runs 15 residues. From germline, CDR1 is MDHEN and CDR2 SYDVKM. The CDR3 coding sequence is TGTGCCAGCAGATTTACTACAGGGGATACTTACGAGCAGTACTTC. Protein: CASRFTTGDTYEQYF.

The chain is built from TRBV3-1 and TRBJ2-3; maybe TRBD2 (6 bases). The CDR3 is made up of 17 amino acids. CDR1 is LGHDT, CDR2 YNNKEL, per germline (reference sequence). Trimming left V 0 bases short and J 1 base short, with 14 bases between. The CDR3 DNA reads TGTGCCAGCAGCCAAGATTGGAGGGGATCTCGCACAGATACGCAGTATTTT. This sequence encodes CASSQDWRGSRTDTQYF.

The chain is built from TRBV25-1 and TRBJ1-3; no firm D call. Germline values: CDR1 MGHDK, CDR2 SYGVNS. The CDR3 has 10 amino acids. V was cut by 4 bases and J by 8 bases, with 3 bases left in between. The DNA of the CDR3 is TGTGCCAGCAGTGCGGACACCATATATTTT. This codes for CASSADTIYF.